This T cell receptor beta chain originates from a study of control samples from healthy donors and cancer patients. The CDR3 has 13 residues. With 5 bases removed from V and 4 bases from J, the gap between germline ends came to 11 bases. Assay: immunoSEQ multiplex PCR; the TCRdb copy retains only in-frame clones and omits some. The repertoire includes around 190,000 clones, approximately 94% of them detected once, and around 1.4% sits in the top ten. The sample consisted of blood. The source is a man aged 25 to 40 in good health. This sequence joins TRBV12-3 or TRBV12-4 and TRBJ1-1; D is possibly TRBD1 (5 bases). The DNA of the CDR3 is TGTGCCAGCAGTACGGGGACTCCCACTGAAGCTTTCTTT. Translation gives CASSTGTPTEAFF.